Presented here are 10 T cell receptor beta chains from one specimen sequenced in a study of shared clonotypes between healthy human individuals (dated by TCRdb to about 2020). The method behind the library was the immunoSEQ multiplex PCR assay. Imported from immuneACCESS, the table was reduced by TCRdb to in-frame sequences with V and J called. These copies leave out some clones; in studies compared against another copy, an unresolved V gene accounts for under half, and the cause of the remainder is not known. Recorded for this sample are 2 million to 2.5 million clones; 90% to 96% of them occurred a single time. Together, the top ten hold approximately 0.13% of the sample. The source material was naive CD4+ T cells sorted from blood. Read against the paper, the sample's cell subset or site label means: CD45RA+ positively selected. Receptors originate from a man aged 18 to 35 in good health.

This clone was seen a few times. The chain is built from TRBV2 and TRBJ1-1, with 8 bases matching TRBD1. This CDR3 comprises 14 residues. V shed 4 bases, J shed 6 bases, and the junction held 7 bases outside the gene matches. Looked up from germline, CDR1 is SNHLY and CDR2 is FYNNEI. The CDR3 sequence: CASSGTGKLAEAFF. The CDR3 bases are TGTGCCAGCAGTGGGACAGGGAAGTTAGCTGAAGCTTTCTTT.

The CDR3 sequence is CASSFTGGYPNEQFF. In nucleotides, the CDR3 is TGTGCCAGCAGTTTTACAGGGGGCTATCCGAATGAGCAGTTCTTC. V gene TRBV7-9 combines with J gene TRBJ2-1; 9 nucleotides match TRBD1. The J segment lost 7 bases and the V segment lost 6 bases, leaving 10 bases of the junction unmatched. Per the germline V gene, CDR1 is SEHNR and CDR2 is FQNEAQ (reference sequence). This CDR3 spans 15 amino acids.

V gene TRBV2 combines with J gene TRBJ1-5; no definite D call. The CDR3 spans 18 residues. Deletions cut 8 bases from V and 3 bases from J, with 26 bases between. CDR1 and CDR2 (germline): SNHLY, FYNNEI. This CDR3 is CASGLPFEGPLNNQPQHF. The CDR3 coding sequence is TGTGCCAGCGGACTACCTTTTGAGGGTCCACTGAACAATCAGCCCCAGCATTTT. Based on the CDR3 plus reference TRBV2 and TRBJ1-5, the full variable domain is EPEVTQTPSHQVTQMGQEVILRCVPISNHLYFYWYRQILGQKVEFLVSFYNNEISEKSEIFDDQFSVERPDGSNFTLKIRSTKLEDSAMYFCASGLPFEGPLNNQPQHFGDGTRLSIL.

J is TRBJ2-1 and V is TRBV28; 13 bases agree with TRBD2. From germline, CDR1 is MDHEN and CDR2 SYDVKM. This CDR3 contains 16 residues. The ends lost 6 bases at V and 4 bases at J; junction bases unmatched: 6. CDR3 coding DNA: TGTGCCAGCAGACAACTAGCGGGGGGGCCGTACAATGAGCAGTTCTTC. The encoded protein is CASRQLAGGPYNEQFF.

This clone has only one observation. This chain connects TRBV2 to TRBJ2-1, with 11 bases aligning to TRBD1. Trimming took 6 bases from V and 2 from J; bases not matched to a gene: 3. The CDR3 totals 15 residues. Germline CDR1 and CDR2: SNHLY and FYNNEI. CDR3 residues: CASRRDRGTYNEQFF. The CDR3 nucleotides read TGTGCCAGCAGGAGGGACAGGGGGACCTACAATGAGCAGTTCTTC.

The genes are TRBV7-2 and TRBJ1-5; no reliable D call. In germline, CDR1 is SGHTA, CDR2 FQGNSA. The CDR3 has 14 amino acids. Deletions cut 1 base from V and 5 bases from J, with 9 bases between. CDR3 coding DNA: TGTGCCAGCAGCTTAGGGGCAGATTATCAGCCCCAGCATTTT. This codes for CASSLGADYQPQHF.

The rearrangement joins TRBV30 to TRBJ2-1; perhaps TRBD2 as D (6 bases). The V and J ends lost 1 base and 15 bases respectively, with 13 bases between them. The germline gives CDR1 GTSNPN, CDR2 SVGIG (reference sequence). The CDR3 consists of 11 residues. CDR3 sequence: CAWSAGGPVFF. CDR3 nucleotides: TGTGCCTGGAGTGCCGGAGGGCCGGTGTTCTTC.

The chain links TRBV6-5 to TRBJ1-2; D not resolved. Trimming shortened V by 6 bases and J by 3 bases, and 11 bases separated the two germline ends. The CDR3 totals 13 residues. The V gene's germline CDR1 is MNHEY and CDR2 SVGAGI. The chain's CDR3 is CASSRGSDYGYTF. Written as DNA, the CDR3 is TGTGCCAGCAGCCGAGGAAGTGACTATGGCTACACCTTC.

This chain connects TRBV27 to TRBJ1-1; D gene unclear. The CDR3 covers 13 residues. V was cut by 5 bases and J by 3 bases, with 10 bases left in between. Germline assignment: CDR1 MNHEY and CDR2 SMNVEV (reference sequence). DNA for the CDR3: TGTGCCAGCAGTCTTAGACGGGACACTGAAGCTTTCTTT. Its protein product is CASSLRRDTEAFF.

The V call is TRBV5-8, the J call TRBJ2-5; a weak D match, TRBD1 (5 bases). CDR3 length: 13 amino acids. Germline loops: CDR1 SGHTS, CDR2 YDEGEE. V lost 4 bases and J 5 bases, leaving 12 bases between the germline ends. DNA of the CDR3: TGTGCCAGCAGCGGCAGGGTCGGTGAGACCCAGTACTTC. Protein sequence: CASSGRVGETQYF.